A single sample is the source of the 27 T cell receptor beta chains below, sequenced in a study of tissue T cells after allogeneic stem cell transplantation. Generated by immunoSEQ multiplex PCR, the TCRdb table keeps only in-frame clones and is missing some. The sample has over 5,000 clones, 69% seen once; the top ten hold 20% to 30%. The starting material was tissue from the stomach, obtained at autopsy. These receptors came from a woman between 18 and 55 years old with breast cancer.

The chain uses TRBV30 and TRBJ2-5; tentatively, D is TRBD2 (6 bases). Trimming took 8 bases from V and 3 from J, leaving 16 bases between them. Germline V lookup: CDR1 GTSNPN, CDR2 SVGIG (reference sequence). The CDR3 spans 13 residues. CDR3 sequence reads: CASYQRVEETQYF. Written as DNA, the CDR3 is TGTGCCAGCTACCAGCGGGTAGAAGAGACCCAGTACTTC.

This clone was detected a few times. The chain links TRBV28 to TRBJ2-1, with D possibly matching TRBD2 (5 bases). V gave up 5 bases and J gave up 12 bases, with 14 bases separating them. The CDR3 loop spans 12 amino acids. Germline V gene lookup returns CDR1 MDHEN and CDR2 SYDVKM. CDR3 bases: TGTGCCAGCAGTCCCAGCGGTGATCGGCAGTTCTTC. Protein sequence: CASSPSGDRQFF.

This chain connects TRBV27 to TRBJ2-3, with a tentative D call TRBD1 (5 bases). V lost 5 bases to trimming and J lost 3 bases, with 27 bases between them. In germline, CDR1 is MNHEY, CDR2 SMNVEV (reference sequence). The CDR3 length is 19 residues. CDR3 bases: TGTGCCAGCAGTCCGACAGACCGACCCCCTTCTTTACCTACAGATACGCAGTATTTT. It codes for CASSPTDRPPSLPTDTQYF.

This chain joins TRBV28 and TRBJ1-1; a weak D match, TRBD1 (6 bases). CDR1 MDHEN and CDR2 SYDVKM come from the germline V gene. The V gene lost 7 bases and the J gene lost 8 bases, with 14 bases spanning the gap. This CDR3 region has 12 residues. The CDR3 nucleotides read TGTGCCAGCAAGGGGGTTCTATGGGAAGCTTTCTTT. Amino acid sequence: CASKGVLWEAFF.

The chain uses TRBV19 and TRBJ2-1; 8 nucleotides match TRBD2. Germline CDR1 and CDR2: LNHDA and SQIVND (reference sequence). J lost 0 bases, V lost 5 bases, and 12 bases had no gene match. CDR3 size: 18 residues. The CDR3 spells CASSVTAGAFSSYNEQFF. CDR3 nucleotide sequence: TGTGCCAGTAGTGTAACAGCGGGGGCCTTTAGCTCCTACAATGAGCAGTTCTTC.

The V and J genes are TRBV18 and TRBJ1-2; 7 bases fit TRBD1. Germline CDR1 and CDR2: KGHSH and LQKENI. The CDR3 length is 14 residues. V dropped 6 bases and J dropped 5; count of bases not matched to a gene: 9. CDR3 loop: CASSVDREGYGYTF. The CDR3 DNA sequence: TGTGCCAGCTCGGTCGACAGGGAGGGTTATGGCTACACCTTC. Based on the CDR3 plus reference TRBV18 and TRBJ1-2, the full variable domain is NAGVMQNPRHLVRRRGQEARLRCSPMKGHSHVYWYRQLPEEGLKFMVYLQKENIIDESGMPKERFSAEFPKEGPSILRIQQVVRGDSAAYFCASSVDREGYGYTFGSGTRLTVV.

As regards this clone: The identical CDR3 is also encoded by other nucleotide sequences in the sample. The chain recombines TRBV12-3 or TRBV12-4 with TRBJ1-2; 8 bases line up with TRBD1. The V and J ends lost 5 bases and 2 bases, in that order; junction bases with no gene match: 1. CDR3 size: 13 residues. The CDR3 reads CASSRQGNYGYTF. CDR3 in DNA: TGTGCCAGCAGTCGACAGGGGAACTATGGCTACACCTTC.

The chain couples TRBV7-3 to TRBJ2-6, with 9 bases lining up with TRBD2. The germline V gene has CDR1 SGHTA and CDR2 FQGTGA. The trim removed 4 bases at V and 0 bases at J, leaving 13 bases unmatched. The CDR3 is 20 amino acids. In DNA, the CDR3 is TGTGCCAGCAGCTCGAAGCCCCTGGCGGGAGGGAACTCTGGGGCCAACGTCCTGACTTTC. Its translation is CASSSKPLAGGNSGANVLTF.

The chain couples TRBV7-9 to TRBJ2-1, with D possibly TRBD2 on 6 matching bases. CDR1 and CDR2 (germline): SEHNR, FQNEAQ (reference sequence). There are 13 residues in the CDR3. Trimming took 4 bases from V and 9 from J, leaving 13 bases between them. The CDR3 here is CASSSLLGGEQFF. CDR3 coding DNA: TGTGCCAGCAGCTCCCTGTTGGGGGGTGAGCAGTTCTTC.

By proportion, this clone is medium-sized (0.01 to 0.1%). The chain is built from TRBV2 and TRBJ1-5; D perhaps matches TRBD1 (5 bases). CDR1 is SNHLY, CDR2 FYNNEI, per germline. The length of the CDR3 is 12 residues. The germline V and J ends were trimmed by 8 bases and 6 bases, with 11 bases remaining between them. The CDR3 is CASGEGPQPQHF. The CDR3 nucleotides are TGTGCCAGCGGGGAGGGGCCTCAGCCCCAGCATTTT.

Turning to this clone: The junction differs from germline at one of its ends, possibly a read error. This chain joins TRBV29-1 and TRBJ2-1, with a tentative D call TRBD2 (7 bases). Germline V gene lookup returns CDR1 SQVTM and CDR2 ANQGSEA. CDR3 length equals 16 residues. The CDR3: CSFEWGGAVSYNEQFF. Here the CDR3 DNA reads TGCAGCTTTGAATGGGGGGGGGCCGTCTCCTACAATGAGCAGTTCTTC.

This clone occurred once. The genes are TRBV7-3 and TRBJ2-3; no definite D call. The ends were cut back, 2 bases at V and 2 bases at J, with 5 bases in the middle. The CDR3 has 13 residues. The V gene's germline CDR1 is SGHTA and CDR2 FQGTGA. CDR3 loop: CASSLQSTDTQYF. The CDR3 DNA reads TGTGCCAGCAGCTTACAGTCCACAGATACGCAGTATTTT.

The rearrangement uses TRBV5-1 and TRBJ2-1; the match to TRBD2 covers 7 bases. This CDR3 is 16 amino acids long. CDR1 and CDR2 (germline): SGHRS, YFSETQ. After removal of 4 bases from V and 1 base from J, the junction contained 8 bases not matched to a gene. This CDR3 reads CASSRLGAGSYNEQFF. The CDR3 DNA sequence: TGCGCCAGCAGCCGTCTTGGAGCGGGATCCTACAATGAGCAGTTCTTC.

The rearrangement joins TRBV3-1 (or the pseudogene TRBV3-2) to TRBJ2-7; D is ambiguous. Trimming stripped 2 bases from V and 0 bases from J, with 14 bases between. This CDR3 has 16 residues. The germline V gene has CDR1 LGHDT and CDR2 YNNKEL (reference sequence). The CDR3 nucleotides are TGTGCCAGCAGCCAATCAGTGGGATGGGGCTCCTACGAGCAGTACTTC. This sequence encodes CASSQSVGWGSYEQYF.

The chain recombines TRBV3-1 (or the pseudogene TRBV3-2) with TRBJ2-5, with D maybe TRBD1 (6 bases). The CDR3 runs to 15 residues. Germline values: CDR1 LGHDT, CDR2 YNNKEL (reference sequence). V was pared by 2 bases and J by 2 bases, with 12 bases between. The CDR3 reads CASSQITGLQETQYF. The CDR3 region has the DNA TGTGCCAGCAGCCAAATTACAGGGTTGCAAGAGACCCAGTACTTC.

V is TRBV5-4 and J is TRBJ1-4; TRBD1 might be the D (6 bases). With 4 bases removed from V and 4 bases from J, the gap between germline ends came to 11 bases. Germline V gives CDR1 SGHNT, CDR2 YYREEE (reference sequence). This CDR3 region has 14 residues. CDR3 coding DNA: TGTGCCAGCAGCCCCAGGGGAGGTAATGAAAAACTGTTTTTT. Its translation is CASSPRGGNEKLFF.

The chain has TRBV5-1 and TRBJ1-3; D is ambiguous. CDR3 size: 13 residues. The V end lost 3 bases, the J end lost 0 bases, and 4 bases lay between the germline ends. Germline V CDR1 and CDR2: SGHRS, YFSETQ. The CDR3 region is CASSSGSGNTIYF. In DNA form, the CDR3 reads TGCGCCAGCAGCTCTGGCTCTGGAAACACCATATATTTT.

The chain links TRBV4-2 to TRBJ2-1, with 7 bases that match TRBD1. The germline V gene encodes CDR1 LGHNA and CDR2 YNFKEQ. Trimming cost V 3 bases and J 2 bases; bases outside gene matches: 10. CDR3 length equals 17 residues. The CDR3 loop reads CASSHVAIGGTYNEQFF. The CDR3 region has the DNA TGTGCCAGCAGCCACGTGGCGATAGGGGGCACCTACAATGAGCAGTTCTTC.

The J gene is TRBJ1-1, the V gene TRBV2; perhaps TRBD1 as D (6 bases). The length of the CDR3 is 13 residues. Germline CDR1 SNHLY, CDR2 FYNNEI. Deletions cut 5 bases from V and 5 bases from J, with 12 bases between. CDR3 bases: TGTGCCAGCAGTAACGCAGGGGAAACTGAAGCTTTCTTT. Translation: CASSNAGETEAFF.

The V and J genes are TRBV5-4 and TRBJ2-3; no reliable D call. Deletions cut 0 bases from V and 7 bases from J, with 9 bases between. The CDR3 runs 13 residues. Germline assignment: CDR1 SGHNT and CDR2 YYREEE (reference sequence). The CDR3 coding sequence is TGTGCCAGCAGCTTGGCCGTCCAGAATACGCAGTATTTT. It is translated as CASSLAVQNTQYF.

V and J are TRBV29-1 and TRBJ2-1; 9 nucleotides match TRBD1. V shed 5 bases and J 9 bases; nucleotides not matched to a gene: 11. This CDR3 has 14 amino acids. Germline lookup yields CDR1 SQVTM and CDR2 ANQGSEA. CDR3 in amino acids: CSVNPGTGYGEQFF. In nucleotides, the CDR3 is TGCAGCGTTAACCCCGGGACAGGGTACGGTGAGCAGTTCTTC.

The chain couples TRBV10-3 to TRBJ2-1, with 7 bases aligning to TRBD1. Per the germline V gene, CDR1 is ENHRY and CDR2 is SYGVKD. The CDR3 has 14 amino acids. V dropped 7 bases and J dropped 5; count of bases not matched to a gene: 8. CDR3 loop: CAIMDRFVDNEQFF. In nucleotides, the CDR3 is TGTGCCATCATGGACAGGTTCGTGGACAATGAGCAGTTCTTC.

The sample holds a few counts of this clone. The chain has TRBV6-4 and TRBJ2-3, with 7 bases fitting TRBD2. The CDR3 runs to 14 residues. Germline CDR1 MRHNA, CDR2 SNTAGT. V was pared by 2 bases and J by 4 bases, with 3 bases of the junction left unmatched. CDR3: CASSDIGGSDTQYF. DNA for the CDR3: TGTGCCAGCAGTGACATCGGGGGGTCAGATACGCAGTATTTT.

In regard to this clone: This CDR3 is also generated by other DNA sequences in the sample. This rearrangement joins TRBV2 to TRBJ1-5; the D is unclear. Per the germline V gene, CDR1 is SNHLY and CDR2 is FYNNEI. V shed 1 base and J shed 4 bases, with 5 bases lying between them. This CDR3 has 13 residues. CDR3 sequence: CASSEEGNQPQHF. The CDR3 nucleotides read TGTGCCAGCAGTGAAGAGGGTAATCAGCCCCAGCATTTT.

The chain carries TRBV6-2 or TRBV6-3 and TRBJ2-7; D is perhaps TRBD2 (6 bases). The V and J ends lost 2 bases and 2 bases respectively, with 13 bases between them. Germline V lookup: CDR1 MNHEY, CDR2 SVGEGT. The CDR3 is made up of 15 amino acids. DNA for the CDR3: TGTGCCAGCAGTTACGTTGGGGGAGGCACCTACGAGCAGTACTTC. It codes for CASSYVGGGTYEQYF.

This chain connects TRBV29-1 to TRBJ2-7; possibly TRBD1 or TRBD2 for D (6 bases each). Deletions cut 6 bases from V and 1 base from J, with 16 bases between. From germline, CDR1 is SQVTM and CDR2 ANQGSEA. This CDR3 region has 14 residues. The CDR3 region has the DNA TGCAGCGTGGGGGGCGAGGCCAGTTCCTACGAGCAGTACTTC. It yields the protein CSVGGEASSYEQYF.

V and J are TRBV11-2 and TRBJ2-7; 9 nucleotides match TRBD2. Germline CDR1 is SGHAT and CDR2 is FQNNGV. The length of the CDR3 is 15 residues. The V gene end was trimmed by 1 base and the J gene end by 3 bases; junction bases not matched to a gene: 4. The DNA of the CDR3 is TGTGCCAGCAGCTTAGGGACTAGCGCTCTCTACGAGCAGTACTTC. Residues: CASSLGTSALYEQYF.